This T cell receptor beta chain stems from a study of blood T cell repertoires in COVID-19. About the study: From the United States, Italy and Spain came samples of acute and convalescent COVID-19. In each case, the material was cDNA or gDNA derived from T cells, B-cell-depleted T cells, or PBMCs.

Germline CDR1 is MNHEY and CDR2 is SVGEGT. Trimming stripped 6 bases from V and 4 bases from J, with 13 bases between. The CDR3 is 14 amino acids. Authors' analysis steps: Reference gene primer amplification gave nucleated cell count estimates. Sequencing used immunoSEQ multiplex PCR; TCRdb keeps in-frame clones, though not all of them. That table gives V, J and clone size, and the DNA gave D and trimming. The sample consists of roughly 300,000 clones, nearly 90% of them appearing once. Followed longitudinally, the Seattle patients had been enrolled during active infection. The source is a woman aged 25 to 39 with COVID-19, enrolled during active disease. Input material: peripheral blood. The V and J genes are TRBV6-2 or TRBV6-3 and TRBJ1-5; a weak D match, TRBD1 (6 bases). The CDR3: CASSPPGTNQPQHF. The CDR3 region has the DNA TGTGCCAGCAGCCCCCCGGGGACAAATCAGCCCCAGCATTTT.